This T cell receptor beta chain was recorded in a study of CD8 T cells in ankylosing spondylitis. Trimming cost V 2 bases and J 3 bases, with 11 bases left between them. The CDR3 loop spans 15 amino acids. CDR1 and CDR2 (germline): SGHRS, YFSETQ. This clonotype was detected only a few times. Molecular-barcoded quantitative 5'-RACE produced these TCR beta libraries. MiXCR, applied by TCRdb to the 5' RACE reads, yields one record per CDR3 protein. This table has about 340,000 distinct CDR3 sequences, about 14% appearing once. This receptor was identified in a male donor with ankylosing spondylitis or in good health (not recorded which). The chain is built from TRBV5-1 and TRBJ2-2; TRBD2 might be the D (5 bases). Material: blood, either unsorted or a sorted T cell fraction (not recorded which). This CDR3 reads CASSLAGMDTGELFF. The CDR3 nucleotides are TGCGCCAGCAGCTTAGCCGGGATGGACACCGGGGAGCTGTTTTTT.